A selection of T cell receptor beta chains follows, all from one sample in a study of cytomegalovirus exposure and HLA in healthy donors. Assay used: immunoSEQ multiplex PCR; TCRdb lists only in-frame clones, some missing. The table has 95,000 to 110,000 clones, around 77% seen once. Material for sequencing was PBMCs. These TCRs come from a man aged 45-60 years in good health and CMV-seropositive. The CDR3 runs from the conserved cysteine through the conserved F or W.

v_call: TRBV6-5; cdr3_aa: CASSGVAPGSEQYF
v_call: TRBV7-6; cdr3_aa: CASSLGQIPYF
v_call: TRBV21-1; cdr3_aa: CASSKIAGGPYEQYF
v_call: TRBV28; cdr3_aa: CASRKTENTEAFF
v_call: TRBV6-5; cdr3_aa: CASSYVPGGTEAFF
v_call: TRBV30; cdr3_aa: CAWSRTSGSRGGEQYF
v_call: TRBV5-8; cdr3_aa: CASSFAGTSGMGPDTQYF
v_call: TRBV29-1; cdr3_aa: CSVEQGLGYTF
v_call: TRBV7-2; cdr3_aa: CASSQTFRSTDTQYF
v_call: TRBV28; cdr3_aa: CASRARDRVFSEQYF
v_call: TRBV12-5; cdr3_aa: CASGRSGTSGRAHEQYF
v_call: TRBV6-5; cdr3_aa: CASSYGRAPNTDTQYF
v_call: TRBV11-1; cdr3_aa: CASSLARVAGIFYEQYF
v_call: TRBV4-3; cdr3_aa: CASSQDTYNEQFF
v_call: TRBV19; cdr3_aa: CASSLGQGAGELFF
v_call: TRBV4-1; cdr3_aa: CASSQEAPPGVSSHIAKNIQYF
v_call: TRBV7-2; cdr3_aa: CASSLRRGYSYEQYF
v_call: TRBV5-4; cdr3_aa: CASSWDSYEQYF
v_call: TRBV15; cdr3_aa: CATRAGLQPTDTQYF
v_call: TRBV5-6; cdr3_aa: CASSSTEIYGYTF
v_call: TRBV13; cdr3_aa: CASSLGDTSTDTQYF
v_call: TRBV6-4; cdr3_aa: CASSELAGGSYNEQFF
v_call: TRBV23-1; cdr3_aa: CASSQLQREAYNEQFF
v_call: TRBV28; cdr3_aa: CASSLSGTGVYTEAFF
v_call: TRBV28; cdr3_aa: CASSLGQGGGSYNEQFF
v_call: TRBV2; cdr3_aa: CASRGVLYEQYF
v_call: TRBV2; cdr3_aa: CASSMYSETQYF
v_call: TRBV6-5; cdr3_aa: CASSENEKLFF
v_call: TRBV2; cdr3_aa: CASSVTGGTQETQYF
v_call: TRBV27; cdr3_aa: CASSTQYSEQYF
v_call: TRBV30; cdr3_aa: CAWTRTSGTYNEQFF
v_call: TRBV5-4; cdr3_aa: CASSQVGTGVSPLHF
v_call: TRBV5-4; cdr3_aa: CASQATGTSDEQFF
v_call: TRBV5-1; cdr3_aa: CASSLEGLASEQYF
v_call: TRBV4-3; cdr3_aa: CASSQDWSGVGELFF
v_call: TRBV7-9; cdr3_aa: CASSLRWREGLSNEQFF
v_call: TRBV4-3; cdr3_aa: CASSPGQTGNEKLFF